These T cell receptor beta chains were read from a single sample in a study of CD8 T cells in ankylosing spondylitis. TCRdb used MiXCR to reprocess the 5' RACE reads, holding one entry per CDR3 protein. Among fewer than 180,000 distinct CDR3 sequences listed, around 42% were seen once. The specimen sequenced was synovial fluid, either unsorted or a sorted T cell fraction (not recorded which). The source is a male donor with ankylosing spondylitis. The CDR3 runs from the conserved cysteine through the conserved F or W. A D gene is named only where the DNA matches it firmly. Rows give clone size only sometimes, using once, few, many, or a class for an expanded clone.

CDR3 DNA | CDR3 protein | J gene | D gene | clone size | V gene
TGTGCCAGCAGTTTAACCTCGGACAGCTACGAGCAGTACTTC | CASSLTSDSYEQYF | TRBJ2-7 | NA | NA | TRBV27
TGCGCCAGCAGCCAAGAGCCTAGCGGCTCCTACAATGAGCAGTTCTTC | CASSQEPSGSYNEQFF | TRBJ2-1 | TRBD2 | few | TRBV4-3
TGTACCAGCAGTTGGGATCATAGGGTACCAGGGAGCGTCTACAATGAGCAGTTCTTC | CTSSWDHRVPGSVYNEQFF | TRBJ2-1 | NA | few | TRBV12-3/TRBV12-4
TGTGCCAGCAGTGAATGGTTCAGCCAAGATACGCAGTATTTT | CASSEWFSQDTQYF | TRBJ2-3 | NA | NA | TRBV6-1
TGTGCCAGCAGTAATCTTCGAGACAGGGGGAATTCCGGGGAGCTGTTTTTT | CASSNLRDRGNSGELFF | TRBJ2-2 | TRBD1 | NA | TRBV13
TGTGCCAGCAGCTCACGACAGGGCCCCACTGAAGCTTTCTTT | CASSSRQGPTEAFF | TRBJ1-1 | TRBD1 | NA | TRBV11-2
TGTGCCACCAGTGATGAGCTCGGGGCAGACTTAACCTATAATTCACCCCTCCACTTT | CATSDELGADLTYNSPLHF | TRBJ1-6 | NA | NA | TRBV24-1
TGTGCCAGCAGCGGCACAACGGGAACCTATGGCTACACCTTC | CASSGTTGTYGYTF | TRBJ1-2 | NA | NA | TRBV5-4
TGTGCCAGCAGGGACAGGGGAGGGAATGAGCAGTTCTTC | CASRDRGGNEQFF | TRBJ2-1 | TRBD1 | many | TRBV12-3/TRBV12-4
TGTGCCAGCAGCCCGGAGGGCCGCAATGAGCAGTTCTTC | CASSPEGRNEQFF | TRBJ2-1 | NA | NA | TRBV7-6
TGTGCCAGCAGCTTCCCCACTGGGGGTTTAGCCGAATCAAGATGGGAAAAACTGTTTTTT | CASSFPTGGLAESRWEKLFF | TRBJ1-4 | NA | few | TRBV11-1
TGTGCCACCAGCAGAGTAGGAGGAGGGACTGAAGCTTTCTTT | CATSRVGGGTEAFF | TRBJ1-1 | NA | few | TRBV15
TGCGCCAGCAGGTTCGGGACAGGGGGCTTCGAGCAGTACTTC | CASRFGTGGFEQYF | TRBJ2-7 | TRBD1 | NA | TRBV5-1
TGCGCCAGCAGCTTACTACAGGGGGCAAACAATGAGCAGTTCTTC | CASSLLQGANNEQFF | TRBJ2-1 | TRBD1 | NA | TRBV5-1
TGTGCCAGCAGCGCCCTCCCCGGGCAGGGGGCATGGAATGAGCAGTTCTTC | CASSALPGQGAWNEQFF | TRBJ2-1 | TRBD1 | NA | TRBV9
TGTGCCAGCTTAGCATGGGAGTCAGTAGCGGATACGCAGTATTTT | CASLAWESVADTQYF | TRBJ2-3 | NA | NA | TRBV11-2
TGTGCCAGCAGCTTAGAAGGCATGTGGAATCAAGAGACCCAGTACTTC | CASSLEGMWNQETQYF | TRBJ2-5 | NA | many | TRBV7-8
TGCAGCGTGGTTGGGATAAGCTCCTACGAGCAGTACTTC | CSVVGISSYEQYF | TRBJ2-7 | NA | NA | TRBV29-1
TGCGCCAGCAGCTTCTTAGGGGACAGGATCTACGAGCAGTACTTC | CASSFLGDRIYEQYF | TRBJ2-7 | TRBD1 | few | TRBV5-1
TGTGCCAGCCGCGGGGTTTACTACGAGCAGTACTTC | CASRGVYYEQYF | TRBJ2-7 | NA | NA | TRBV9
TGCAGCGTGACCCCGGGGGGTAGCTGGTACAATGAGCAGTTCTTC | CSVTPGGSWYNEQFF | TRBJ2-1 | TRBD2 | few | TRBV29-1
TGTGCCAGCAGGGGTGGACTGAGCTACGAGCAGTACTTC | CASRGGLSYEQYF | TRBJ2-7 | NA | NA | TRBV7-9
TGTGCCAGCAGTCTCGTGGATCCGGGACCAAACTATGGCTACACCTTC | CASSLVDPGPNYGYTF | TRBJ1-2 | NA | NA | TRBV5-5
TGTGCCAGCAGTGATCATCGACAGGGTTACAATCAGCCCCAGCATTTT | CASSDHRQGYNQPQHF | TRBJ1-5 | TRBD1 | many | TRBV6-1
TGTGCCAGCAGTGAAGCCGACGGGACGTCGGACATTCAGTACTTC | CASSEADGTSDIQYF | TRBJ2-4 | NA | few | TRBV6-1
TGTGCCAGCAGTTTAGAAGACTCCCTGCGCTACAATGAGCAGTTCTTC | CASSLEDSLRYNEQFF | TRBJ2-1 | NA | many | TRBV12-3/TRBV12-4
TGCAGCGTTAGGCAGGGACTCTCTGGAAACACCATATATTTT | CSVRQGLSGNTIYF | TRBJ1-3 | NA | NA | TRBV29-1
TGCAGTGCTTGGGACTATACATACAATGAGCAGTTCTTC | CSAWDYTYNEQFF | TRBJ2-1 | TRBD2 | NA | TRBV20-1
TGCAGCGCCGCGCCCGGACAGGGGGCGAACGAGCAGTACTTC | CSAAPGQGANEQYF | TRBJ2-7 | TRBD1 | NA | TRBV29-1
TGTGCCAGCAGCCAAGATCCGCGCGGGTCTTTTGATATTCAGTACTTC | CASSQDPRGSFDIQYF | TRBJ2-4 | NA | few | TRBV4-2
TGTGCCAGCAGCTTACCCTTACCCAGCGACAGGGGGCATAGCAATCAGCCCCAGCATTTT | CASSLPLPSDRGHSNQPQHF | TRBJ1-5 | TRBD1 | NA | TRBV7-3
TGTGCCAGCAGCTTAGAGCCTAATGAAAAACTGTTTTTT | CASSLEPNEKLFF | TRBJ1-4 | NA | NA | TRBV7-2
TGTGCCAGCAGTTTGGGACCCAGGGTTCAGCCCCAGCATTTT | CASSLGPRVQPQHF | TRBJ1-5 | NA | NA | TRBV28
TGTGCCAGCAGTTTAACCCACAGGGTTGACGGGGAGCTGTTTTTT | CASSLTHRVDGELFF | TRBJ2-2 | NA | NA | TRBV12-3/TRBV12-4
TGTGCCACCAGCAGAGTCCCCTTCCGGGACAGGGGAGAAACCCAGTACTTC | CATSRVPFRDRGETQYF | TRBJ2-5 | TRBD1 | NA | TRBV15
TGTGCCAGCAGTGACCCGGCCAGCCAAAATGAAAAACTGTTTTTT | CASSDPASQNEKLFF | TRBJ1-4 | NA | many | TRBV12-3/TRBV12-4
TGCGCCAGCAGCCAAGAAGGGACTAGCGGGAGTATCTACAATGAGCAGTTCTTC | CASSQEGTSGSIYNEQFF | TRBJ2-1 | TRBD2 | many | TRBV4-1
TGTGCCAGCAGCCTACACAGGGGGCGGTGGGATGAGCAGTTCTTC | CASSLHRGRWDEQFF | TRBJ2-1 | TRBD1 | many | TRBV7-8
TGTGCCAGCAGTGAAGAGATATCTGGACCCGGGGAGCTGTTTTTT | CASSEEISGPGELFF | TRBJ2-2 | NA | NA | TRBV6-1
TGCGCCAGCAGCCAAGAACTAGCGGGAGCGTACGAGCAGTACTTC | CASSQELAGAYEQYF | TRBJ2-7 | TRBD2 | few | TRBV4-3
TGTGCCAGCTCCCAGAACCGGGTCCAGCCCCAGCATTTT | CASSQNRVQPQHF | TRBJ1-5 | NA | NA | TRBV18
TGTGCCAGCAGTTTAAAGTGGAGCGGGGGCTACCAAGAGACCCAGTACTTC | CASSLKWSGGYQETQYF | TRBJ2-5 | TRBD2 | NA | TRBV12-3/TRBV12-4